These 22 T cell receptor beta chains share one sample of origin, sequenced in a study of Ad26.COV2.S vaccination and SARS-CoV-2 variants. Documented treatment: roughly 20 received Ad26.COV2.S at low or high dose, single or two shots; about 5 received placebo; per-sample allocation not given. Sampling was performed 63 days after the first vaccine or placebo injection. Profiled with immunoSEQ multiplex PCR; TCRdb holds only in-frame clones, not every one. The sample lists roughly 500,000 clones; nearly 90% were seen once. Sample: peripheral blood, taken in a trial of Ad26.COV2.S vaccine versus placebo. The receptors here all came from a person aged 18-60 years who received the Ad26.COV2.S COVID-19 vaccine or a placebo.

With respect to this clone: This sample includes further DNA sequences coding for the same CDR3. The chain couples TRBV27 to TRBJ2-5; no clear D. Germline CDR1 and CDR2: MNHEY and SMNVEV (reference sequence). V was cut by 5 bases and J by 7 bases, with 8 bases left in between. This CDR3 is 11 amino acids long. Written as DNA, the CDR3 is TGTGCCAGCAGTCCCGGCGGGACCCAGTACTTC. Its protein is CASSPGGTQYF.

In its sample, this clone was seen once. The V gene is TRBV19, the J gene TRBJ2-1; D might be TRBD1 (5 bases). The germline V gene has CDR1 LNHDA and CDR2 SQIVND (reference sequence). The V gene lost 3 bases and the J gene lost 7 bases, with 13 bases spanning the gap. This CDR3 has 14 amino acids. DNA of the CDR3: TGTGCCAGTAGTATCTCCCCAGGGAAGAATGAGCAGTTCTTC. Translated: CASSISPGKNEQFF.

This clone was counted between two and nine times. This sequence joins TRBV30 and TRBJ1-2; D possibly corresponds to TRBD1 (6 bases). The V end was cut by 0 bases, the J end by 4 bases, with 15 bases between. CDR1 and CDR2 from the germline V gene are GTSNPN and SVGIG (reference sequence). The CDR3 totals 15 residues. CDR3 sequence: CAWSVGQPSLYGYTF. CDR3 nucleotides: TGTGCCTGGAGTGTAGGACAGCCGAGCCTCTATGGCTACACCTTC.

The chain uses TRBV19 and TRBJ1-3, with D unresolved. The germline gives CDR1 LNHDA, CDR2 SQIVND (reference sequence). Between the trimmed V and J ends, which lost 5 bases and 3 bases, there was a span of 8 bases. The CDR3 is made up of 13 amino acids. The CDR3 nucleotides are TGTGCCAGTAGTGAGGGCAGTGGAAACACCATATATTTT. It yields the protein CASSEGSGNTIYF.

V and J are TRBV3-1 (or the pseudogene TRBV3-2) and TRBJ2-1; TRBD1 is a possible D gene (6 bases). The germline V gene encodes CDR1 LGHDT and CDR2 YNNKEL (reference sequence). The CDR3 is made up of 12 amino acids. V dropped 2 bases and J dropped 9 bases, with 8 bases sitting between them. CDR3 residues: CASSQQGTEQFF. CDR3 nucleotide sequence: TGTGCCAGCAGCCAACAGGGGACTGAGCAGTTCTTC.

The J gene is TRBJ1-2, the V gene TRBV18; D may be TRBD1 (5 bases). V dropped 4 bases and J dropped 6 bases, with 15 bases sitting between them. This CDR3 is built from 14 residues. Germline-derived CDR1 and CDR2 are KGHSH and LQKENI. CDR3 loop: CASSQGQRRDGYTF. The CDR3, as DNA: TGTGCCAGCTCACAGGGGCAAAGAAGGGATGGCTACACCTTC.

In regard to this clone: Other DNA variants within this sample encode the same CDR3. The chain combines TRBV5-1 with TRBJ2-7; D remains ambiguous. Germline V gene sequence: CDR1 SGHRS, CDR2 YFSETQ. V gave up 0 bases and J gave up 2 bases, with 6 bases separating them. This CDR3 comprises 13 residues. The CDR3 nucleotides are TGCGCCAGCAGCTTGGTAGCCCCCTACGAGCAGTACTTC. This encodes CASSLVAPYEQYF.

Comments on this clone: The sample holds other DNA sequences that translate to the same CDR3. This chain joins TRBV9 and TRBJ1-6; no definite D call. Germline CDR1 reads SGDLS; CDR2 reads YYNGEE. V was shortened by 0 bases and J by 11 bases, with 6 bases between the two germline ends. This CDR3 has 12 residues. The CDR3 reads CASSVGSPPLHF. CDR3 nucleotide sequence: TGTGCCAGCAGCGTAGGATCACCACCCCTCCACTTT.

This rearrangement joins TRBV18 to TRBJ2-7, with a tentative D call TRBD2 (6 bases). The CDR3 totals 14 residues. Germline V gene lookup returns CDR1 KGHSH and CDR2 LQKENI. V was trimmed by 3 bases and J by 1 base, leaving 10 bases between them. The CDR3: CASSPRGYSYEQYF. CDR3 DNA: TGTGCCAGCTCACCGCGGGGATATTCCTACGAGCAGTACTTC.

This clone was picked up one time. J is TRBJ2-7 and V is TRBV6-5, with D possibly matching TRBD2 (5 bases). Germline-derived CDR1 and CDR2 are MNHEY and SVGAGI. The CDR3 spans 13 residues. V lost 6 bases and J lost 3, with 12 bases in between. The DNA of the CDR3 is TGTGCCAGCAGGTTGGGCGAGGGCTACGAGCAGTACGTC. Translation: CASRLGEGYEQYV.

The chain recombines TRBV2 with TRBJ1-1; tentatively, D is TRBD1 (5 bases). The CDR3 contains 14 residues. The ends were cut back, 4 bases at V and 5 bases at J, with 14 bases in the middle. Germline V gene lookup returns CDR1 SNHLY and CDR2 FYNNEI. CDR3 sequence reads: CASSVRGVGTEAFF. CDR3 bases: TGTGCCAGCAGTGTTCGGGGGGTGGGGACTGAAGCTTTCTTT.

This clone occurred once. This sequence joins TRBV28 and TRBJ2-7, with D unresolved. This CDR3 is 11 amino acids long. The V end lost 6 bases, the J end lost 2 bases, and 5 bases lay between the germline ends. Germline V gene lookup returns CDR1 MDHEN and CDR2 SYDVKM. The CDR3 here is CASRSAYEQYV. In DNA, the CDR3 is TGTGCCAGCAGGTCAGCCTACGAGCAGTACGTC.

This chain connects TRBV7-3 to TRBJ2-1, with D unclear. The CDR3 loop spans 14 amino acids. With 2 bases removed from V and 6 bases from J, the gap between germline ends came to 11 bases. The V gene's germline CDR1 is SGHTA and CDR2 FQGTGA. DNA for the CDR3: TGTGCCAGCAGCTTACAGACTGGGCCCAATGAGCAGTTCTTC. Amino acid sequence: CASSLQTGPNEQFF.

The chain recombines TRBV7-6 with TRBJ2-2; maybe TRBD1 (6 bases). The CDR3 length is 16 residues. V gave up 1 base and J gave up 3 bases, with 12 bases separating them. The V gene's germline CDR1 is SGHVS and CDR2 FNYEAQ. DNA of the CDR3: TGTGCCAGCAGCTTAGATAATCAGGGGTACACCGGGGAGCTGTTTTTT. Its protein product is CASSLDNQGYTGELFF.

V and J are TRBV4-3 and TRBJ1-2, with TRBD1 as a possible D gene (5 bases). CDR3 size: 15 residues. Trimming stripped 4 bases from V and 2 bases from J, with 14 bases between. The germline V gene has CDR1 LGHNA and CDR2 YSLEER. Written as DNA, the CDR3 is TGCGCCAGCAGCCCCCTCGCGACAGCCAACTATGGCTACACCTTC. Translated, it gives CASSPLATANYGYTF.

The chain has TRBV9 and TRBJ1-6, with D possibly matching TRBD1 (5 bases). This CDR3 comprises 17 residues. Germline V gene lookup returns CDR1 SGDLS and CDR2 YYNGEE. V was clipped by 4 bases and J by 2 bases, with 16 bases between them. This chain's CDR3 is CASSFNPDRPYNSPLHF. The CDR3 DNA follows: TGTGCCAGCAGCTTTAACCCCGACAGACCCTATAATTCACCCCTCCACTTT.

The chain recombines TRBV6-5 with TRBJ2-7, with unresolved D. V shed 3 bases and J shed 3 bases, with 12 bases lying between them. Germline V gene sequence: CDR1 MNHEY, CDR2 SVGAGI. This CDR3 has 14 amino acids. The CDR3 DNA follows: TGTGCCAGCAGTTATTTGTACGGGCACTACGAGCAGTACGTC. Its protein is CASSYLYGHYEQYV.

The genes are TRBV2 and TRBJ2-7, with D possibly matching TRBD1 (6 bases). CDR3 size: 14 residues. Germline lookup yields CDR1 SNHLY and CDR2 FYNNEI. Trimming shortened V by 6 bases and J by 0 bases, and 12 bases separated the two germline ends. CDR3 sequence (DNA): TGTGCCAGCAGGAACACAGGGTTCTCCTACGAGCAGTACTTC. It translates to CASRNTGFSYEQYF.

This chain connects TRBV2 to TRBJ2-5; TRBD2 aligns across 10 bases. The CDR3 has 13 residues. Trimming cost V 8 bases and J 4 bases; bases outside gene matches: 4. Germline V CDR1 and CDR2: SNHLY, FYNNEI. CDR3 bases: TGTGCCAGCTTGGGACTAGCGCGAGAGACCCAGTACTTC. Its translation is CASLGLARETQYF.

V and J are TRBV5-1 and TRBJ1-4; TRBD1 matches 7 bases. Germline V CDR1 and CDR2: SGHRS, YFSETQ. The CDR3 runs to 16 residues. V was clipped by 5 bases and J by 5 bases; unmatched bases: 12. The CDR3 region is CASRSQGSESNEKLFF. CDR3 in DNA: TGCGCCAGCAGATCACAGGGGTCTGAATCGAATGAAAAACTGTTTTTT. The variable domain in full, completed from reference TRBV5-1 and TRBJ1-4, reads KAGVTQTPRYLIKTRGQQVTLSCSPISGHRSVSWYQQTPGQGLQFLFEYFSETQRNKGNFPGRFSGRQFSNSRSEMNVSTLELGDSALYLCASRSQGSESNEKLFFGSGTQLSVL.

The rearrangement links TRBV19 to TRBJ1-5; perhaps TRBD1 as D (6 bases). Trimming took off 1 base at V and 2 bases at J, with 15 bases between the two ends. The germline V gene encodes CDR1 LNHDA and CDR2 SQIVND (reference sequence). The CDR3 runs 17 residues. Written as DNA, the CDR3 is TGTGCCAGTAGTATAGGTTCAGGGGATCCTGGCAATCAGCCCCAGCATTTT. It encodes CASSIGSGDPGNQPQHF.

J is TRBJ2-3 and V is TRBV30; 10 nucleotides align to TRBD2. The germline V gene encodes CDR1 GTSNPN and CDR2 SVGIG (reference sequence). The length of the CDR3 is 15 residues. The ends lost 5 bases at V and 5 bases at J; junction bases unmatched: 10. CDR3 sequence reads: CAWASGRVGGDTQYF. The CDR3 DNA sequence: TGTGCCTGGGCTAGCGGGAGAGTTGGGGGAGATACGCAGTATTTT. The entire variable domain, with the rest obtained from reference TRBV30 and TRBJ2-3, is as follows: SQTIHQWPATLVQPVGSPLSLECTVEGTSNPNLYWYRQAAGRGLQLLFYSVGIGQISSEVPQNLSASRPQDRQFILSSKKLLLSDSGFYLCAWASGRVGGDTQYFGPGTRLTVL.